The 18 T cell receptor beta chains below all came from one sample that was sequenced in a study of T cell responses to AZD1222 COVID-19 vaccine. Only in-frame clones appear in the TCRdb table, and some are missing; sequencing was by immunoSEQ multiplex PCR. This sample has 150,000 to 200,000 clones, with 70% to 90% found just once. Specimen: peripheral blood, collected on day 0 of AZD1222 vaccination. The receptors come from an adult in good health.

The J gene is TRBJ2-2, the V gene TRBV19, with 12 positions matching TRBD2. CDR3 length equals 14 residues. The junction had 2 bases not matched to a gene; V was cut back by 7 bases and J by 5 bases. Germline CDR1 and CDR2: LNHDA and SQIVND (reference sequence). In DNA form, the CDR3 reads TGTGCCAGTACAACTAGCGGGAGGACCGGGGAGCTGTTTTTT. Translating it yields CASTTSGRTGELFF.

The chain employs TRBV5-6 and TRBJ1-2; the match to TRBD1 covers 10 bases. CDR1 SGHDT and CDR2 YYEEEE come from the germline V gene. This CDR3 comprises 15 residues. V was clipped by 2 bases and J by 4 bases; unmatched bases: 5. In DNA, the CDR3 is TGTGCCAGCAGCTTAGGACAGGGGGACCGCTATGGCTACACCTTC. Amino acid sequence: CASSLGQGDRYGYTF.

The chain carries TRBV6-2 or TRBV6-3 and TRBJ2-3; D remains unclear. The V end was cut by 0 bases, the J end by 5 bases, with 12 bases between. The CDR3 extends over 15 amino acids. Looked up from germline, CDR1 is MNHEY and CDR2 is SVGEGT. The CDR3 spells CASSYSSGGGDTQYF. CDR3 nucleotides: TGTGCCAGCAGTTACTCTTCGGGCGGTGGAGATACGCAGTATTTT.

J is TRBJ2-2 and V is TRBV18; D perhaps matches TRBD2 (5 bases). Germline V lookup: CDR1 KGHSH, CDR2 LQKENI. This CDR3 comprises 15 residues. V was pared by 3 bases and J by 0 bases, with 8 bases between. CDR3 bases: TGTGCCAGCTCACCTGAGGGATCGAACACCGGGGAGCTGTTTTTT. This sequence encodes CASSPEGSNTGELFF. The variable domain in full, with the rest retrieved from reference TRBV18 and TRBJ2-2, is NAGVMQNPRHLVRRRGQEARLRCSPMKGHSHVYWYRQLPEEGLKFMVYLQKENIIDESGMPKERFSAEFPKEGPSILRIQQVVRGDSAAYFCASSPEGSNTGELFFGEGSRLTVL.

The V gene is TRBV7-2, the J gene TRBJ1-2; D is perhaps TRBD1 (5 bases). Deletions cut 1 base from V and 4 bases from J, with 13 bases between. This CDR3 has 15 amino acids. The germline gives CDR1 SGHTA, CDR2 FQGNSA. CDR3: CASSLGGGNPYGYTF. As DNA, the CDR3 is TGTGCCAGCAGCTTAGGGGGGGGAAACCCCTATGGCTACACCTTC. The variable domain in full, with the rest retrieved from reference TRBV7-2 and TRBJ1-2, is GAGVSQSPSNKVTEKGKDVELRCDPISGHTALYWYRQSLGQGLEFLIYFQGNSAPDKSGLPSDRFSAERTGGSVSTLTIQRTQQEDSAVYLCASSLGGGNPYGYTFGSGTRLTVV.

The gene calls are TRBV27 and TRBJ2-7, with TRBD1 matching 7 bases. V shed 0 bases and J 4 bases; nucleotides not matched to a gene: 9. From germline, CDR1 is MNHEY and CDR2 SMNVEV (reference sequence). This CDR3 comprises 16 residues. CDR3 DNA: TGTGCCAGCAGTTTATCGATACAGGGGAGCTCATACGAGCAGTACTTC. It encodes CASSLSIQGSSYEQYF.

In nucleotides, the CDR3 is TGCGCCAGCAGTAGGGACTCTGGAAACACCATATATTTT. Residues: CASSRDSGNTIYF. This chain joins TRBV5-1 and TRBJ1-3; D not resolved. CDR1 is SGHRS and CDR2 is YFSETQ in the germline V gene. The CDR3 has 13 amino acids. Between the trimmed V and J ends, which lost 5 bases and 0 bases, there was a span of 6 bases.

The rearrangement joins TRBV5-1 to TRBJ1-5; possible D gene TRBD1, 5 bases. The CDR3 has 16 residues. CDR1 and CDR2 (germline): SGHRS, YFSETQ. V lost 5 bases and J 3 bases, leaving 18 bases between the germline ends. The DNA of the CDR3 is TGCGCCAGCAGGCGGGGACCCGAATACGCCAATCAGCCCCAGCATTTT. It translates to CASRRGPEYANQPQHF.

The count of this clone is one. The chain recombines TRBV7-7 with TRBJ2-3; D not resolved. This CDR3 is built from 13 residues. CDR1 SSHAT and CDR2 FNYEAQ come from the germline V gene (reference sequence). The V end lost 8 bases, the J end lost 4 bases, and 13 bases lay between the germline ends. The CDR3 nucleotides read TGTGCCAGCTCTTACCAATTGGCAGATACGCAGTATTTT. This gives the protein CASSYQLADTQYF. The full variable domain, completed using reference TRBV7-7 and TRBJ2-3, is GAGVSQSPRYKVTKRGQDVTLRCDPISSHATLYWYQQALGQGPEFLTYFNYEAQPDKSGLPSDRFSAERPEGSISTLTIQRTEQRDSAMYRCASSYQLADTQYFGPGTRLTVL.

The genes are TRBV19 and TRBJ2-7; D unclear. CDR1 and CDR2 (germline): LNHDA, SQIVND (reference sequence). The CDR3 spans 15 residues. V lost 6 bases to trimming and J lost 3 bases, with 18 bases between them. The CDR3 loop reads CASSPYQMRNYEQYF. The CDR3, as DNA: TGTGCCAGTAGCCCGTATCAGATGAGAAACTACGAGCAGTACTTC.

The chain combines TRBV5-1 with TRBJ2-3; no reliable D call. The CDR3 extends over 15 amino acids. Germline V gives CDR1 SGHRS, CDR2 YFSETQ. Trimming took off 0 bases at V and 1 base at J, with 9 bases between the two ends. The CDR3 region is CASSLGARGTDTQYF. The CDR3 coding sequence is TGCGCCAGCAGCTTGGGGGCCCGGGGCACAGATACGCAGTATTTT. Together with reference TRBV5-1 and TRBJ2-3, the CDR3 gives the full variable domain: KAGVTQTPRYLIKTRGQQVTLSCSPISGHRSVSWYQQTPGQGLQFLFEYFSETQRNKGNFPGRFSGRQFSNSRSEMNVSTLELGDSALYLCASSLGARGTDTQYFGPGTRLTVL.

This clone appeared a single time. The rearrangement links TRBV3-1 (or the pseudogene TRBV3-2) to TRBJ2-7, with no clear D. Per germline, CDR1 LGHDT and CDR2 YNNKEL (reference sequence). This CDR3 has 14 residues. The ends were cut back, 1 base at V and 2 bases at J, with 9 bases in the middle. CDR3 DNA: TGTGCCAGCAGCCAAGTTAGCAACCCCTACGAGCAGTACTTC. Its protein product is CASSQVSNPYEQYF.

This chain links TRBV12-5 with TRBJ1-5; D is ambiguous. Per the germline V gene, CDR1 is LGHNT and CDR2 is FRNRAP. This CDR3 region has 14 residues. The V end lost 3 bases, the J end lost 3 bases, and 9 bases lay between the germline ends. The CDR3 DNA follows: TGTGCTAGTGGTTTAGGACGCGACAATCAGCCCCAGCATTTT. Amino acids: CASGLGRDNQPQHF.

This clone is a singleton in its sample. This chain links TRBV28 with TRBJ1-2; the D gene is possibly TRBD1 (5 bases). The CDR3 consists of 14 residues. V lost 5 bases and J 7 bases, leaving 17 bases between the germline ends. CDR1 is MDHEN and CDR2 is SYDVKM in the germline V gene. The CDR3 loop reads CASSKEGRDVGYTF. The DNA of the CDR3 is TGTGCCAGCAGTAAGGAGGGCAGGGATGTTGGCTACACCTTC.

Written as DNA, the CDR3 is TGTGCCTGGGCCCTTGTAGGGTTCGCTAACTATGGCTACACCTTC. This translates into CAWALVGFANYGYTF. The rearrangement joins TRBV30 to TRBJ1-2; D is unclear. The V gene's germline CDR1 is GTSNPN and CDR2 SVGIG (reference sequence). This CDR3 spans 15 amino acids. The V end lost 5 bases, the J end lost 0 bases, and 16 bases lay between the germline ends.

In its sample, this clone was seen once. The chain carries TRBV30 and TRBJ1-3; D uncertain. This CDR3 comprises 15 residues. Germline V gene sequence: CDR1 GTSNPN, CDR2 SVGIG (reference sequence). Trimming took off 3 bases at V and 0 bases at J, with 12 bases between the two ends. CDR3 amino acids: CAWSLNWVSGNTIYF. The CDR3, as DNA: TGTGCCTGGAGCCTGAATTGGGTCTCTGGAAACACCATATATTTT. The entire variable domain, with the rest obtained from reference TRBV30 and TRBJ1-3, is as follows: SQTIHQWPATLVQPVGSPLSLECTVEGTSNPNLYWYRQAAGRGLQLLFYSVGIGQISSEVPQNLSASRPQDRQFILSSKKLLLSDSGFYLCAWSLNWVSGNTIYFGEGSWLTVV.

V is TRBV4-2 and J is TRBJ1-5; D remains unclear. Germline CDR1 is LGHNA and CDR2 is YNFKEQ. The V end lost 1 base, the J end lost 0 bases, and 10 bases lay between the germline ends. This CDR3 is 16 amino acids long. DNA for the CDR3: TGTGCCAGCAGCCAAGTAGTTGTGGGTAGCAATCAGCCCCAGCATTTT. Amino acids: CASSQVVVGSNQPQHF.

V gene TRBV28 combines with J gene TRBJ1-1; D perhaps matches TRBD1 (6 bases). With 3 bases removed from V and 5 bases from J, the gap between germline ends came to 13 bases. The V gene's germline CDR1 is MDHEN and CDR2 SYDVKM. The CDR3 totals 14 residues. The CDR3 sequence is CASSFGQLGTEAFF. As DNA, the CDR3 is TGTGCCAGCAGTTTTGGACAGTTAGGGACTGAAGCTTTCTTT. Full variable domain (outside the CDR3, taken from reference TRBV28 and TRBJ1-1): DVKVTQSSRYLVKRTGEKVFLECVQDMDHENMFWYRQDPGLGLRLIYFSYDVKMKEKGDIPEGYSVSREKKERFSLILESASTNQTSMYLCASSFGQLGTEAFFGQGTRLTVV.